Listed below are T cell receptor beta chains from one sample, sequenced in a study of response to subunit inactivated influenza vaccine. TCRdb independently ran MiXCR on the RT-PCR reads; one entry per CDR3 protein. Of about 530,000 distinct CDR3 sequences in the sample, roughly 13% were seen once. Here the sequenced sample was PBMCs from blood, taken about 6 weeks after vaccination. The receptor set was obtained from a man between 50 and 59 years old who received an inactivated influenza vaccine. The CDR3 runs from the conserved cysteine through the conserved F or W.

CDR3 length: 14; V gene: TRBV30; CDR3 protein: CAWRPTGRLGELFF
CDR3 length: 14; V gene: TRBV5-5; CDR3 protein: CASSLGDSQETQYF
CDR3 length: 11; V gene: TRBV7-6; CDR3 protein: CASNSGETQYF
CDR3 length: 14; V gene: TRBV7-2; CDR3 protein: CASSFRTSTDTQYF
CDR3 length: 16; V gene: TRBV6-1; CDR3 protein: CASSHNSGSTLDTQYF
CDR3 length: 14; V gene: TRBV20-1; CDR3 protein: CSAWDRGNTGELFF
CDR3 length: 16; V gene: TRBV4-2; CDR3 protein: CASSGTGGSSYNEQFF
CDR3 length: 16; V gene: TRBV20-1; CDR3 protein: CSARDFDRGSTETQYF
CDR3 length: 17; V gene: TRBV14; CDR3 protein: CASSRTSGRPGTGELFF
CDR3 length: 14; V gene: TRBV20-1; CDR3 protein: CSARRQGAIQPQHF
CDR3 length: 18; V gene: TRBV5-1; CDR3 protein: CASSWKLAGGPNYNEQFF
CDR3 length: 12; V gene: TRBV12-3/TRBV12-4; CDR3 protein: CASSTTGNIQYF
CDR3 length: 15; V gene: TRBV7-2; CDR3 protein: CASSRRGSGQETQYF
CDR3 length: 14; V gene: TRBV29-1; CDR3 protein: CSVASGSSNQPQHF
CDR3 length: 13; V gene: TRBV20-1; CDR3 protein: CSARMTSDYEQYF
CDR3 length: 12; V gene: TRBV6-2/TRBV6-3; CDR3 protein: CASSYERTEAFF
CDR3 length: 17; V gene: TRBV6-5; CDR3 protein: CASSHPGRGAFTDTQYF
CDR3 length: 14; V gene: TRBV7-2; CDR3 protein: CASSRQGGGSPLHF
CDR3 length: 19; V gene: TRBV5-6; CDR3 protein: CASSLGLAGHGPLQETQYF
CDR3 length: 13; V gene: TRBV24-1; CDR3 protein: CATSDGPTDTQYF
CDR3 length: 12; V gene: TRBV12-3/TRBV12-4; CDR3 protein: CASSWAGGPLHF
CDR3 length: 13; V gene: TRBV28; CDR3 protein: CASRDASPDTQYF